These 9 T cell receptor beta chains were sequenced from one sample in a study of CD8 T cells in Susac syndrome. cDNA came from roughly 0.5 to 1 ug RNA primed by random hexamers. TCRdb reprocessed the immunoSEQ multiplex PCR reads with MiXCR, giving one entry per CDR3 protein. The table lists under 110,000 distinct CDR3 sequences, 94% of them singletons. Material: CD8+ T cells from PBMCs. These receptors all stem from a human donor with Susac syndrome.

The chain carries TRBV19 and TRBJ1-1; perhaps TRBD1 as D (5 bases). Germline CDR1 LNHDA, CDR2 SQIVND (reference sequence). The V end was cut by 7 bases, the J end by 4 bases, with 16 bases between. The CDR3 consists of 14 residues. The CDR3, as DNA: TGTGCCAGTACCCTAAGCCCCGGGGGCACTGAAGCTTTCTTT. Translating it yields CASTLSPGGTEAFF.

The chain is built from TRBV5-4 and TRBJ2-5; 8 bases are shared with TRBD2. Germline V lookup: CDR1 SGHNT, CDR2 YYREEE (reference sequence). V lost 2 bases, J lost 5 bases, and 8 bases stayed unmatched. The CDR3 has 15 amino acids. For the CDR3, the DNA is TGTGCCAGCAGCTTCCCGGGGGGGCCGGAGGAGACCCAGTACTTC. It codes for CASSFPGGPEETQYF.

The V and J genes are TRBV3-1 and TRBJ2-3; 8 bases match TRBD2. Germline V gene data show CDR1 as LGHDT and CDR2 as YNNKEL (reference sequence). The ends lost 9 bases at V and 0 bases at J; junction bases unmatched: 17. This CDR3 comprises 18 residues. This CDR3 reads CARRFRILAGNSTDTQYF. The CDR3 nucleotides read TGTGCCAGAAGGTTTAGGATCCTAGCGGGTAATAGCACAGATACGCAGTATTTT.

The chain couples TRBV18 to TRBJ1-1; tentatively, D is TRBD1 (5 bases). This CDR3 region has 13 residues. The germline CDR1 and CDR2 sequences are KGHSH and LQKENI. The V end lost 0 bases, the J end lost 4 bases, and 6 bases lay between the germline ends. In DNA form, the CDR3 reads TGTGCCAGCTCACCACCGGGGGTCACTGAAGCTTTCTTT. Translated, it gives CASSPPGVTEAFF.

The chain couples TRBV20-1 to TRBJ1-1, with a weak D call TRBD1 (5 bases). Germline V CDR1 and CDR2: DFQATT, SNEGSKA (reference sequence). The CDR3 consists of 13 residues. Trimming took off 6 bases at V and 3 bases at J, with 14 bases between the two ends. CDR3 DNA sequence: TGCAGTGCCGTACCCGTCAGGGACACTGAAGCTTTCTTT. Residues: CSAVPVRDTEAFF.

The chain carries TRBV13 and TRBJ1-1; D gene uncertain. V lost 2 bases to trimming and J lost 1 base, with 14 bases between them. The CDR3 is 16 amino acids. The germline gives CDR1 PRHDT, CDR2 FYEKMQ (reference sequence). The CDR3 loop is CASSLRELGRNTEAFF. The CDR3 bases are TGTGCCAGCAGCTTACGTGAGCTGGGCAGGAACACTGAAGCTTTCTTT.

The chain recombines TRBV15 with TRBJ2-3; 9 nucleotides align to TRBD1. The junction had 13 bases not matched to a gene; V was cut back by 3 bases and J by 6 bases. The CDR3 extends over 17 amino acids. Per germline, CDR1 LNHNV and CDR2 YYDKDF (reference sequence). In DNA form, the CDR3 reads TGTGCCACCAGCAGCCGGGCTTTGACAGGGGGACCGGATACGCAGTATTTT. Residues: CATSSRALTGGPDTQYF. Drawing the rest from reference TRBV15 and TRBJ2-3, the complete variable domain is DAMVIQNPRYQVTQFGKPVTLSCSQTLNHNVMYWYQQKSSQAPKLLFHYYDKDFNNEADTPDNFQSRRPNTSFCFLDIRSPGLGDTAMYLCATSSRALTGGPDTQYFGPGTRLTVL.

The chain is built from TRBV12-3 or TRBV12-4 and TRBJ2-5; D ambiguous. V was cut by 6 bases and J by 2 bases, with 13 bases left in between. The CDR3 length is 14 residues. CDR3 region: CASSHPGSQETQYF. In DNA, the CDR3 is TGTGCCAGCAGCCACCCGGGTTCACAAGAGACCCAGTACTTC.

CDR3 sequence: CASSSSVNTEAFF. Written as DNA, the CDR3 is TGTGCCAGTAGTTCCTCAGTGAACACTGAAGCTTTCTTT. The rearrangement uses TRBV19 and TRBJ1-1, with no clear D. Germline assignment: CDR1 LNHDA and CDR2 SQIVND (reference sequence). Deletions cut 5 bases from V and 0 bases from J, with 7 bases between. The CDR3 is 13 residues long.